The 10 T cell receptor beta chains below come from one sample, sequenced in a study of T cells after yellow fever vaccination. TCRdb redid the calling of the 5' RACE reads with MiXCR, one entry per CDR3 protein. The repertoire holds 300,000 or so distinct CDR3 sequences, with approximately 4% as singletons. This material consisted of PBMCs, taken 5 days after the yellow fever booster vaccination. The receptors were sampled from a man aged 18 to 35 who received the YFV17D yellow fever vaccine.

This clonotype was counted a few times. The gene calls are TRBV9 and TRBJ2-1, with D hard to call. In germline, CDR1 is SGDLS, CDR2 YYNGEE. This CDR3 is built from 14 residues. Trimming removed 4 bases at V and 8 bases at J, with 16 bases between. The CDR3 nucleotides read TGTGCCAGCAGCTCCCCCGGTGGGGTGTATGAGCAGTTCTTC. As protein: CASSSPGGVYEQFF.

This clonotype was seen repeatedly, ten times or more. CDR3 DNA: TGTGCCAGCAGCGGGCAGGGATGGTCTGGAAACACCATATATTTT. This codes for CASSGQGWSGNTIYF. The chain combines TRBV9 with TRBJ1-3; TRBD1 is a possible D gene (5 bases). Germline V CDR1 and CDR2: SGDLS, YYNGEE. The CDR3 has 15 amino acids. The germline V and J ends were trimmed by 3 bases and 1 base, with 11 bases remaining between them.

This clonotype has ten or more counts. The V gene is TRBV7-2, the J gene TRBJ2-5, with a weak D call TRBD1 (6 bases). From germline, CDR1 is SGHTA and CDR2 FQGNSA. Trimming removed 10 bases from V and 7 bases from J, with 16 bases in between. This CDR3 has 12 amino acids. CDR3 sequence (DNA): TGTGCCACTGACCAGGGGTGGGGGACCCAGTACTTC. Residues: CATDQGWGTQYF.

The gene calls are TRBV19 and TRBJ2-1; possibly TRBD1 for D (6 bases). Trimming left V 8 bases short and J 5 bases short, with 10 bases between. This CDR3 region has 12 residues. Looked up from germline, CDR1 is LNHDA and CDR2 is SQIVND (reference sequence). This CDR3 is CASHGTNNEQFF. In DNA form, the CDR3 reads TGTGCCAGTCACGGGACAAACAATGAGCAGTTCTTC.

A few counts support this clonotype. The chain is built from TRBV7-2 and TRBJ1-6, with D perhaps TRBD1 (5 bases). CDR3 size: 14 residues. CDR1 and CDR2 (germline): SGHTA, FQGNSA. V was clipped by 1 base and J by 9 bases, with 10 bases between them. The chain's CDR3 is CASSLGWGVSPLHF. CDR3 bases: TGTGCCAGCAGCTTAGGTTGGGGGGTTTCACCCCTCCACTTT. Full variable domain (missing parts from reference TRBV7-2 and TRBJ1-6): GAGVSQSPSNKVTEKGKDVELRCDPISGHTALYWYRQSLGQGLEFLIYFQGNSAPDKSGLPSDRFSAERTGGSVSTLTIQRTQQEDSAVYLCASSLGWGVSPLHFGNGTRLTVT.

The chain recombines TRBV20-1 with TRBJ2-1; tentatively, D is TRBD2 (6 bases). V lost 5 bases and J 4 bases, leaving 21 bases between the germline ends. This CDR3 spans 16 amino acids. Germline V gene lookup returns CDR1 DFQATT and CDR2 SNEGSKA (reference sequence). CDR3 sequence: CSAPSLGGRGYNEQFF. DNA of the CDR3: TGCAGTGCTCCCTCTCTGGGGGGACGCGGGTACAATGAGCAGTTCTTC.

In the case of this clonotype: At one boundary the junction diverges from the germline segment, which might be a read error. The J gene is TRBJ2-2, the V gene TRBV4-1, with D uncertain. Germline CDR1 is MGHRA and CDR2 is YSYEKL. The CDR3 has 15 residues. CDR3 sequence (DNA): TGCGCCAGCAGCGTTCGTATTTCGAACTCCGGGGAGCTGTTTTTT. Protein: CASSVRISNSGELFF.

V usage is TRBV7-2 and J usage is TRBJ2-5; D possibly uses TRBD1 or TRBD2 (5 bases each). V was clipped by 9 bases and J by 5 bases, with 16 bases between them. CDR1 and CDR2 (germline): SGHTA, FQGNSA. This CDR3 has 13 residues. The CDR3 spells CASGGLLRETQYF. The CDR3 nucleotides are TGTGCCAGTGGGGGTCTACTCCGGGAGACCCAGTACTTC.

The chain has TRBV18 and TRBJ2-5, with no clear D. The germline V and J ends were trimmed by 2 bases and 5 bases, with 9 bases remaining between them. CDR1 is KGHSH, CDR2 LQKENI, per germline. The length of the CDR3 is 13 residues. CDR3 residues: CASSPSRRETQYF. The CDR3 DNA follows: TGTGCCAGCTCACCAAGTAGAAGGGAGACCCAGTACTTC.

This clonotype turned up a few times. The chain has TRBV3-1 and TRBJ2-7, with 7 bases lining up with TRBD1. Germline-derived CDR1 and CDR2 are LGHDT and YNNKEL (reference sequence). This CDR3 is built from 14 residues. The V and J ends lost 1 base and 6 bases, in that order; junction bases with no gene match: 6. CDR3 sequence (DNA): TGTGCCAGCAGCCAAGTCAAACCAGGGGGCGAGCAGTACTTC. It codes for CASSQVKPGGEQYF.